The 13 T cell receptor beta chains below come from one sample, sequenced in a study of T cells in localized non-small cell lung cancer. Profiled with immunoSEQ multiplex PCR; TCRdb holds only in-frame clones, not every one. Of about 33,000 clones listed, about 90% were seen once; the top ten hold about 17%. The specimen was peripheral blood mononuclear cells, collected before any cancer treatment. Source of these receptors: a man aged 40 to 70 with stage III lung adenocarcinoma.

The chain has TRBV7-8 and TRBJ1-1; D is undetermined. Germline assignment: CDR1 SGHVS and CDR2 FQNEAQ. CDR3 length: 14 residues. Trimming shortened V by 5 bases and J by 5 bases, and 15 bases separated the two germline ends. CDR3 DNA sequence: TGTGCCAGCAGCCAATATGGGTGGGTGACTGAAGCTTTCTTT. Its translation: CASSQYGWVTEAFF.

The chain links TRBV29-1 to TRBJ1-5; 7 nucleotides match TRBD1. Germline trimming cut 3 bases from V and 5 bases from J; bases unmatched to any gene: 4. The CDR3 is made up of 13 amino acids. CDR1 and CDR2 from the germline V gene are SQVTM and ANQGSEA. The CDR3 here is CSVDTGADQPQHF. The CDR3, as DNA: TGCAGCGTTGACACAGGGGCGGATCAGCCCCAGCATTTT.

This chain joins TRBV6-1 and TRBJ1-2; D possibly corresponds to TRBD1 (5 bases). The CDR3 is 15 amino acids. Germline CDR1 and CDR2: MNHNS and SASEGT. With 7 bases removed from V and 7 bases from J, the gap between germline ends came to 22 bases. The CDR3, as DNA: TGTGCCAGCAAAACTCCCGCCCGGGGCGTGAGTGGCTACACCTTC. The encoded protein is CASKTPARGVSGYTF.

CDR3 sequence reads: CATNLLDREAFF. The DNA of the CDR3 is TGTGCCACCAACCTTTTGGACAGGGAAGCTTTCTTT. The V gene is TRBV2, the J gene TRBJ1-1, with 7 positions matching TRBD1. Germline CDR1 SNHLY, CDR2 FYNNEI. V shed 10 bases and J 8 bases; nucleotides not matched to a gene: 10. This CDR3 comprises 12 residues.

In DNA form, the CDR3 reads TGTGCCAGTACCATTTCCCCCGACAGCTTCTATGGCTACACCTTC. It is translated as CASTISPDSFYGYTF. J is TRBJ1-2 and V is TRBV19; D might be TRBD1 (5 bases). Germline values: CDR1 LNHDA, CDR2 SQIVND (reference sequence). This CDR3 spans 15 amino acids. The V gene lost 7 bases and the J gene lost 4 bases, with 19 bases spanning the gap.

This chain joins TRBV2 and TRBJ2-7; D is possibly TRBD2 (5 bases). Trimming took 6 bases from V and 1 from J, leaving 19 bases between them. CDR3 length: 16 residues. CDR1 is SNHLY, CDR2 FYNNEI, per germline. The CDR3 sequence is CASSPSVDSHSYEQYF. Written as DNA, the CDR3 is TGTGCCAGCAGCCCCTCGGTGGACTCGCATTCCTACGAGCAGTACTTC.

The V call is TRBV18, the J call TRBJ2-3; D is undetermined. Looked up from germline, CDR1 is KGHSH and CDR2 is LQKENI. The CDR3 extends over 14 amino acids. V lost 2 bases, J lost 2 bases, and 8 bases lay in between. The CDR3 reads CASSPARATDTQYF. The CDR3 DNA is TGTGCCAGCTCACCAGCTAGGGCCACAGATACGCAGTATTTT.

The V and J genes are TRBV9 and TRBJ1-5; maybe TRBD1 (5 bases). The CDR3 loop spans 14 amino acids. Germline lookup yields CDR1 SGDLS and CDR2 YYNGEE. V was shortened by 10 bases and J by 0 bases, with 14 bases between the two germline ends. Here the CDR3 DNA reads TGTGCCTCCCGGCGGGGGGATAGCAATCAGCCCCAGCATTTT. Protein sequence: CASRRGDSNQPQHF.

V is TRBV11-2 and J is TRBJ2-5, with D possibly TRBD1 on 6 matching bases. The length of the CDR3 is 15 residues. Trimming removed 6 bases at V and 3 bases at J, with 17 bases between. CDR1 is SGHAT and CDR2 is FQNNGV in the germline V gene. The CDR3 nucleotides read TGTGCCAGCAGACACCTGAGGGGGACAAAAGAGACCCAGTACTTC. This codes for CASRHLRGTKETQYF.

The chain has TRBV6-5 and TRBJ1-2; unclear D gene. The CDR3 is made up of 14 amino acids. The V gene lost 0 bases and the J gene lost 2 bases, with 7 bases spanning the gap. Per germline, CDR1 MNHEY and CDR2 SVGAGI. The CDR3 DNA follows: TGTGCCAGCAGTTACTCGGGCGGAAACTATGGCTACACCTTC. Translation gives CASSYSGGNYGYTF.

This clone was picked up one time. V gene TRBV7-2 combines with J gene TRBJ1-1, with D uncertain. There are 14 residues in the CDR3. The V end was cut by 1 base, the J end by 0 bases, with 6 bases between. Germline values: CDR1 SGHTA, CDR2 FQGNSA. The chain's CDR3 is CASSLVHMNTEAFF. The CDR3, as DNA: TGTGCCAGCAGCTTAGTCCACATGAACACTGAAGCTTTCTTT. The full variable domain, in which reference TRBV7-2 and TRBJ1-1 provide the parts outside the CDR3, is GAGVSQSPSNKVTEKGKDVELRCDPISGHTALYWYRQSLGQGLEFLIYFQGNSAPDKSGLPSDRFSAERTGGSVSTLTIQRTQQEDSAVYLCASSLVHMNTEAFFGQGTRLTVV.

The rearrangement joins TRBV27 to TRBJ2-7; no definite D call. The CDR3 consists of 13 residues. Per germline, CDR1 MNHEY and CDR2 SMNVEV (reference sequence). The V end lost 3 bases, the J end lost 2 bases, and 8 bases lay between the germline ends. CDR3 loop: CASSFGVTYEQYF. The CDR3 DNA reads as TGTGCCAGCAGTTTTGGGGTGACCTACGAGCAGTACTTC.

The V and J genes are TRBV6-4 and TRBJ2-3, with D perhaps given as TRBD1 or TRBD2 (6 bases each). The V gene's germline CDR1 is MRHNA and CDR2 SNTAGT. V was cut by 3 bases and J by 4 bases, with 11 bases left in between. The CDR3 runs 14 residues. CDR3 region: CASSEQGGADTQYF. Here the CDR3 DNA reads TGTGCCAGCAGTGAACAGGGAGGCGCAGATACGCAGTATTTT.